The rows below give T cell receptor beta chains drawn from one sample of a study of T cells in Graves' hyperthyroidism and ophthalmopathy. TCRdb itself ran the multiplex PCR reads through MiXCR, one entry per CDR3 protein. The table includes 300,000 to 450,000 distinct CDR3 sequences, around 25% detected once. Sequencing input: blood. These receptors all stem from a man between 50 and 59 years old with Graves' hyperthyroidism. CDR3s include the opening cysteine and the closing phenylalanine or tryptophan. The D gene is left open where the match is weak. Clone size is stated in some rows and not others, as once, few, many or a class when expanded.

d_gene: -
abundance: -
j_gene: TRBJ1-6
v_gene: TRBV6-1
CDR3aa: CASSEEVSGGHSPLHF
CDR3nt: TGTGCCAGCAGTGAAGAGGTTAGCGGGGGACATTCACCCCTCCACTTT

d_gene: -
abundance: few
j_gene: TRBJ2-1
v_gene: TRBV20-1
CDR3aa: CSARAPAGWVDEQFF
CDR3nt: TGCAGTGCTAGAGCACCCGCCGGCTGGGTGGATGAGCAGTTCTTC

d_gene: -
abundance: many
j_gene: TRBJ2-7
v_gene: TRBV20-1
CDR3aa: CSVGGNSYEQYF
CDR3nt: TGCAGTGTAGGCGGGAACTCCTACGAGCAGTACTTC

d_gene: -
abundance: few
j_gene: TRBJ2-4
v_gene: TRBV10-3
CDR3aa: CAPSGLAKNIQYF
CDR3nt: TGTGCCCCCTCGGGTTTAGCCAAAAACATTCAGTACTTC

d_gene: -
abundance: -
j_gene: TRBJ2-2
v_gene: TRBV19
CDR3aa: CASKTGKNTGELFF
CDR3nt: TGTGCCAGTAAAACGGGCAAGAACACCGGGGAGCTGTTTTTT

d_gene: TRBD2
abundance: few
j_gene: TRBJ2-7
v_gene: TRBV20-1
CDR3aa: CSAEEGAGGSYEQYF
CDR3nt: TGCAGTGCCGAGGAAGGGGCTGGCGGGAGCTACGAGCAGTACTTC

d_gene: -
abundance: few
j_gene: TRBJ1-1
v_gene: TRBV3-1
CDR3aa: CASSHPVGDTEAFF
CDR3nt: TGTGCCAGCAGCCATCCCGTAGGGGACACTGAAGCTTTCTTT

d_gene: -
abundance: many
j_gene: TRBJ2-7
v_gene: TRBV24-1
CDR3aa: CATSGRVSYEQYF
CDR3nt: TGTGCCACCAGTGGTCGGGTCAGCTACGAGCAGTACTTC

d_gene: -
abundance: -
j_gene: TRBJ2-2
v_gene: TRBV10-3
CDR3aa: CAISGKTVHTGELFF
CDR3nt: TGTGCCATCAGTGGGAAGACAGTTCACACCGGGGAGCTGTTTTTT

d_gene: TRBD2
abundance: many
j_gene: TRBJ2-3
v_gene: TRBV11-3
CDR3aa: CASSFGTSGITDTQYF
CDR3nt: TGTGCCAGCAGCTTTGGGACTAGCGGGATCACAGATACGCAGTATTTT

d_gene: -
abundance: many
j_gene: TRBJ2-5
v_gene: TRBV11-2
CDR3aa: CASSLVQGGETQYF
CDR3nt: TGTGCCAGCAGCTTAGTACAGGGAGGGGAGACCCAGTACTTC

d_gene: -
abundance: many
j_gene: TRBJ2-1
v_gene: TRBV11-2
CDR3aa: CASSLEPGTIRGEQFF
CDR3nt: TGTGCCAGCAGCTTAGAACCGGGAACAATCCGGGGTGAGCAGTTCTTC

d_gene: TRBD2
abundance: -
j_gene: TRBJ2-7
v_gene: TRBV12-3/TRBV12-4
CDR3aa: CASSFASSSGPYEQYF
CDR3nt: TGTGCCAGCAGTTTCGCCAGCTCTAGCGGACCCTACGAGCAGTACTTC

d_gene: -
abundance: -
j_gene: TRBJ1-5
v_gene: TRBV12-5
CDR3aa: CASGLVFQPQHF
CDR3nt: TGTGCTAGTGGTTTGGTCTTTCAGCCCCAGCATTTT

d_gene: -
abundance: many
j_gene: TRBJ2-5
v_gene: TRBV7-2
CDR3aa: CASSPSGQETQYF
CDR3nt: TGTGCCAGCAGCCCCAGCGGGCAAGAGACCCAGTACTTC

d_gene: -
abundance: few
j_gene: TRBJ2-7
v_gene: TRBV27
CDR3aa: CASSRGLGGPYEQYF
CDR3nt: TGTGCCAGCAGTAGGGGGTTGGGGGGGCCCTACGAGCAGTACTTC

d_gene: -
abundance: -
j_gene: TRBJ1-5
v_gene: TRBV28
CDR3aa: CASSYPGGGGNQPQHF
CDR3nt: TGTGCCAGCAGTTACCCCGGTGGGGGGGGCAATCAGCCCCAGCATTTT

d_gene: TRBD1
abundance: many
j_gene: TRBJ2-5
v_gene: TRBV2
CDR3aa: CASSEATGAEETQYF
CDR3nt: TGTGCCAGCAGTGAAGCCACAGGGGCCGAGGAGACCCAGTACTTC

d_gene: TRBD1
abundance: -
j_gene: TRBJ1-4
v_gene: TRBV27
CDR3aa: CASSAGQPRTFGEKLFF
CDR3nt: TGTGCCAGCAGCGCGGGACAGCCTCGAACCTTTGGGGAAAAACTGTTTTTT

d_gene: -
abundance: few
j_gene: TRBJ2-7
v_gene: TRBV29-1
CDR3aa: CSVRQYYEQYF
CDR3nt: TGCAGCGTTCGTCAATACTACGAGCAGTACTTC

d_gene: -
abundance: few
j_gene: TRBJ2-3
v_gene: TRBV11-2
CDR3aa: CASSSHREADTQYF
CDR3nt: TGTGCCAGCAGCTCCCACAGGGAGGCAGATACGCAGTATTTT

d_gene: -
abundance: -
j_gene: TRBJ1-4
v_gene: TRBV30
CDR3aa: CAWSVAGLGGKLFF
CDR3nt: TGTGCCTGGAGTGTTGCCGGTCTGGGGGGAAAACTGTTTTTT

d_gene: -
abundance: many
j_gene: TRBJ1-5
v_gene: TRBV12-3/TRBV12-4
CDR3aa: CASSRGGPSNQPQHF
CDR3nt: TGTGCCAGCAGTAGAGGGGGACCCTCCAATCAGCCCCAGCATTTT

d_gene: -
abundance: few
j_gene: TRBJ2-6
v_gene: TRBV6-2/TRBV6-3
CDR3aa: CASRISGSSGANVLTF
CDR3nt: TGTGCCAGCAGGATAAGTGGGAGTTCTGGGGCCAACGTCCTGACTTTC

d_gene: TRBD2
abundance: -
j_gene: TRBJ2-1
v_gene: TRBV3-1
CDR3aa: CASSQVSSGRDEQFF
CDR3nt: TGTGCCAGCAGCCAAGTGTCTAGCGGGAGGGATGAGCAGTTCTTC

d_gene: -
abundance: many
j_gene: TRBJ2-7
v_gene: TRBV3-1
CDR3aa: CASSQNPVSYEQYF
CDR3nt: TGTGCCAGCAGCCAAAATCCGGTCTCCTACGAGCAGTACTTC

d_gene: TRBD2
abundance: -
j_gene: TRBJ2-1
v_gene: TRBV20-1
CDR3aa: CSAAGEGEQFF
CDR3nt: TGCAGTGCCGCCGGGGAGGGTGAGCAGTTCTTC

d_gene: TRBD1
abundance: -
j_gene: TRBJ2-5
v_gene: TRBV29-1
CDR3aa: CSVLVPTGTGGWLQETRYF
CDR3nt: TGCAGCGTTTTGGTCCCCACGGGAACAGGGGGCTGGCTCCAAGAGACCCGGTACTTC

d_gene: TRBD2
abundance: -
j_gene: TRBJ2-3
v_gene: TRBV15
CDR3aa: CATSRASGGADTQYF
CDR3nt: TGTGCCACCAGCAGAGCTAGCGGGGGGGCAGATACGCAGTATTTT

d_gene: -
abundance: few
j_gene: TRBJ1-5
v_gene: TRBV19
CDR3aa: CASSIARGGQPQHF
CDR3nt: TGTGCCAGTAGTATTGCGAGGGGCGGTCAGCCCCAGCATTTT

d_gene: TRBD2
abundance: -
j_gene: TRBJ2-5
v_gene: TRBV15
CDR3aa: CATLPHGLAEGETQYF
CDR3nt: TGTGCCACCTTACCCCACGGGCTAGCGGAGGGGGAGACCCAGTACTTC

d_gene: -
abundance: -
j_gene: TRBJ2-3
v_gene: TRBV19
CDR3aa: CASSLGVGTDTQYF
CDR3nt: TGTGCCAGTAGTTTGGGAGTTGGCACAGATACGCAGTATTTT

d_gene: TRBD1
abundance: -
j_gene: TRBJ1-1
v_gene: TRBV28
CDR3aa: CASSQEDRGPPKGAFF
CDR3nt: TGTGCCAGCAGCCAAGAGGACAGGGGGCCCCCTAAGGGAGCTTTCTTT

d_gene: -
abundance: many
j_gene: TRBJ2-3
v_gene: TRBV20-1
CDR3aa: CSAPLGGGGTDTQYF
CDR3nt: TGCAGTGCTCCCCTAGGGGGAGGGGGCACAGATACGCAGTATTTT

d_gene: TRBD2
abundance: many
j_gene: TRBJ2-3
v_gene: TRBV29-1
CDR3aa: CSGAGGTDTQYF
CDR3nt: TGCAGCGGTGCGGGAGGCACAGATACGCAGTATTTT